This TCR beta chain derives from a study of blood T cell repertoires in COVID-19. The overall study: T cells, B-cell-depleted T cells, or PBMCs supplied cDNA or gDNA.

As originally analysed: From reference gene primer amplification, estimates of nucleated cell counts were derived. Sequencing was performed with immunoSEQ multiplex PCR; in TCRdb, only in-frame clones are kept and a portion is missing. That table gives V, J and clone size, and the DNA gave D and trimming. The table lists fewer than 300,000 clones, 75% to 90% of them singletons. The CDR3 extends over 15 amino acids. Per the germline V gene, CDR1 is SGHNT and CDR2 is YYREEE (reference sequence). The V and J ends lost 5 bases and 0 bases respectively, with 11 bases between them. Enrolled during active infection, Seattle patients were then followed longitudinally.

Input material: peripheral blood. The receptor comes from a woman in her 50s with COVID-19, enrolled during active disease. The gene calls are TRBV5-4 and TRBJ2-2; no firm D call. The CDR3 sequence is CASRFANSNTGELFF. The CDR3 DNA sequence: TGTGCCAGCAGATTTGCAAACTCGAACACCGGGGAGCTGTTTTTT.